These T cell receptor beta chains were read from a single sample in a study of regulatory T cells in long-lasting Graves disease. MiXCR, run by TCRdb on the multiplex PCR reads, gives a single entry per CDR3 protein. The table records 600,000 to 850,000 distinct CDR3 sequences, roughly 30% of them present only once. Specimen: peripheral blood mononuclear cells (PBMCs), collected when the disease was refractory, from a patient treated with antithyroid drugs. The receptors shown here come from a female donor with Graves disease. Each CDR3 is given with its conserved first and last residue. The D gene is left open where the match is weak. Rows give clone size only sometimes, using once, few, many, or a class for an expanded clone.

TRBD2	TRBV28	NA	TRBJ2-7	CASSLPGLHSYEQYF	TGTGCCAGCAGTTTACCGGGACTACACTCCTACGAGCAGTACTTC
NA	TRBV7-2	NA	TRBJ1-4	CASSRLGVDSYNEKLSF	TGTGCCAGCAGCCGTTTGGGAGTGGACAGCTATAATGAAAAACTGTCTTTT
TRBD1	TRBV6-2/TRBV6-3	NA	TRBJ1-1	CASSRTGGLQTEAFF	TGTGCCAGCAGTCGGACAGGGGGCCTTCAGACTGAAGCTTTCTTT
TRBD2	TRBV12-3/TRBV12-4	many	TRBJ2-5	CASSLTGLAGAQETQYF	TGTGCCAGCAGTTTGACGGGACTAGCGGGTGCCCAAGAGACCCAGTACTTC
NA	TRBV27	many	TRBJ1-1	CASSSSGEDIGGTEAFF	NA
NA	TRBV28	many	TRBJ1-2	CASTASNYGYTF	TGTGCCAGCACCGCTTCGAACTATGGCTACACCTTC
NA	TRBV20-1	NA	TRBJ2-7	CSARDLGTASYEQYF	TGCAGTGCTAGAGATCTGGGGACCGCCTCCTACGAGCAGTACTTC
NA	TRBV6-1	NA	TRBJ1-1	CASRTIMNTKAFF	TGTGCCAGCAGGACAATAATGAACACTAAAGCTTTCTTT
NA	TRBV29-1	few	TRBJ2-5	CSVDFGLQETQYF	TGCAGCGTTGACTTTGGACTACAAGAGACCCAGTACTTC
NA	TRBV28	NA	TRBJ2-5	CASSFSPPGTQYF	TGTGCCAGCAGTTTCTCCCCTCCGGGGACCCAGTACTTC
TRBD2	TRBV19	few	TRBJ2-2	CASSTPGTSGTGELFF	TGTGCCAGTAGTACCCCCGGGACTAGTGGGACCGGGGAGCTGTTTTTT
NA	TRBV6-1	many	TRBJ2-5	CASSEIGVVMSYETQYF	TGTGCCAGCAGTGAAATTGGGGTAGTTATGTCATATGAGACCCAGTACTTC
NA	TRBV6-1	few	TRBJ1-4	CASSRRGDPTNEKLFF	TGTGCCAGCTCACGGCGGGGGGACCCAACTAATGAAAAACTGTTTTTT
NA	TRBV3-1	NA	TRBJ2-7	CASSQGTASSYEQYF	TGTGCCAGCAGCCAAGGGACCGCGAGCTCCTACGAGCAGTACTTC
NA	TRBV25-1	few	TRBJ1-4	CASSPRWGGEEKLFF	TGTGCCAGCAGTCCCAGGTGGGGTGGAGAAGAAAAACTGTTTTTT
TRBD2	TRBV29-1	few	TRBJ2-7	CSVEDKRGSDYEQYF	TGCAGCGTTGAAGATAAGCGGGGGTCGGACTACGAGCAGTACTTC
NA	TRBV7-2	few	TRBJ1-2	CASSPLPGVEDYGYTF	TGTGCCAGCAGTCCTCTACCTGGGGTGGAAGACTATGGCTACACCTTC
TRBD1	TRBV5-1	NA	TRBJ1-2	CASSLPRTGEDNYGYTF	TGCGCCAGCAGCTTGCCCCGGACAGGGGAAGATAACTATGGCTACACCTTC
NA	TRBV6-1	many	TRBJ2-7	CASSGYPGIDEQYF	TGTGCCAGCAGTGGCTACCCAGGAATCGACGAGCAGTACTTC
TRBD1	TRBV5-4	NA	TRBJ2-2	CASSPGQGRAGELFF	TGTGCCAGCAGCCCCGGACAGGGTCGGGCCGGGGAGCTGTTTTTT
NA	TRBV5-4	few	TRBJ2-5	CASSAEISGTEETQYF	TGTGCCAGCAGCGCAGAGATTTCCGGGACGGAAGAGACCCAGTACTTC
NA	TRBV10-3	NA	TRBJ1-6	CAITGTSNSPLHF	TGTGCCATCACCGGGACATCTAATTCACCCCTCCACTTT
TRBD2	TRBV28	many	TRBJ2-5	CASTLAGAETQYF	TGTGCCAGCACTTTAGCGGGAGCTGAGACCCAGTACTTC
TRBD1	TRBV6-5	NA	TRBJ1-4	CASSYRTGVDEKLFF	TGTGCCAGCAGTTACAGGACAGGGGTGGATGAAAAACTGTTTTTT
TRBD1	TRBV6-6	NA	TRBJ1-4	CASSYSTIWTHGTGNEKLFF	TGTGCCAGCAGTTACTCGACCATTTGGACCCACGGGACAGGGAACGAAAAACTGTTTTTT
TRBD1	TRBV11-3	many	TRBJ1-1	CASSGGQGYTEAFF	TGTGCCAGCAGCGGGGGACAGGGCTACACTGAAGCTTTCTTT
NA	TRBV5-6	NA	TRBJ2-1	CASSRDGPEFF	TGTGCCAGCAGCCGTGACGGACCCGAGTTCTTC
NA	TRBV30	many	TRBJ1-4	CAWSVAGIEKLFF	TGTGCCTGGAGTGTGGCAGGGATCGAAAAACTGTTTTTT
TRBD2	TRBV5-1	few	TRBJ2-7	CASSLGTSGPSYEQYF	TGCGCCAGCAGCTTGGGGACTAGCGGGCCCTCCTACGAGCAGTACTTC
NA	TRBV20-1	NA	TRBJ1-5	CSADKLTNQPQHF	TGCAGTGCTGATAAGTTGACCAATCAGCCCCAGCATTTT
NA	TRBV4-1	NA	TRBJ1-2	CASSSGASSYGYTF	TGCGCCAGCAGTAGCGGGGCCAGTTCCTATGGCTACACCTTC
NA	TRBV20-1	NA	TRBJ1-1	CSARSISNTEAFF	TGCAGTGCTAGGAGTATTTCGAACACTGAAGCTTTCTTT
NA	TRBV6-1	once	TRBJ2-3	CASSQNPRGYTDTQYF	TGTGCCAGCAGTCAAAATCCGCGGGGCTACACAGATACGCAGTATTTT
NA	TRBV19	few	TRBJ2-7	CARTGAAYYEQYF	TGTGCCCGAACCGGGGCAGCTTACTACGAGCAGTACTTC
NA	TRBV6-5	NA	TRBJ2-4	CASSYSRTSAVIKNIQYF	TGTGCCAGCAGTTACTCGAGGACCTCAGCGGTAATCAAAAACATTCAGTACTTC
NA	TRBV28	NA	TRBJ1-1	CASSSPPGNTEAFF	TGTGCCAGCAGCTCCCCCCCGGGAAACACTGAAGCTTTCTTT